The next 27 T cell receptor beta chains were all read from a single sample in a study of T cell responses to AZD1222 COVID-19 vaccine. Repertoires were generated with immunoSEQ multiplex PCR, while TCRdb's copy carries only in-frame clones and drops some. Here the sample spans tens of thousands of clones, approximately 90% being singletons. The sequencing here drew on peripheral blood, taken 28 days after the second AZD1222 dose. The source is an adult who received the AZD1222 COVID-19 vaccine.

The V gene is TRBV2, the J gene TRBJ2-5; the match to TRBD2 covers 13 bases. CDR1 and CDR2 from the germline V gene are SNHLY and FYNNEI. This CDR3 is built from 18 residues. V lost 3 bases, J lost 4 bases, and 11 bases stayed unmatched. This CDR3 reads CASSDQLLTSGRRETQYF. The CDR3 bases are TGTGCCAGCAGTGACCAACTACTGACTAGCGGGAGGAGAGAGACCCAGTACTTC.

The gene calls are TRBV27 and TRBJ1-5; possible D gene TRBD1, 5 bases. Per germline, CDR1 MNHEY and CDR2 SMNVEV (reference sequence). This CDR3 spans 14 amino acids. Trimming shortened V by 5 bases and J by 7 bases, and 15 bases separated the two germline ends. As DNA, the CDR3 is TGTGCCAGCAGTAAAGACAGTGCGGGACAGCCCCAGCATTTT. Its translation is CASSKDSAGQPQHF.

V usage is TRBV20-1 and J usage is TRBJ2-1; no definite D call. The CDR3 totals 11 residues. Germline V gives CDR1 DFQATT, CDR2 SNEGSKA (reference sequence). The germline V and J ends were trimmed by 6 bases and 7 bases, with 10 bases remaining between them. CDR3 DNA: TGCAGTGCCGACCTAAGAAATGAGCAGTTCTTC. This codes for CSADLRNEQFF.

The J gene is TRBJ2-7, the V gene TRBV18; D remains ambiguous. This CDR3 contains 13 residues. Germline V gene data show CDR1 as KGHSH and CDR2 as LQKENI. Trimming shortened V by 4 bases and J by 6 bases, and 13 bases separated the two germline ends. CDR3 amino acids: CASSLSLLGEQYF. The DNA for the CDR3 is TGTGCCAGCTCACTGTCGCTCCTCGGCGAGCAGTACTTC.

The chain uses TRBV27 and TRBJ2-5; 7 nucleotides align to TRBD1. The J segment lost 5 bases and the V segment lost 1 base, leaving 7 bases of the junction unmatched. Germline V lookup: CDR1 MNHEY, CDR2 SMNVEV (reference sequence). The CDR3 is 15 residues long. The CDR3 spells CASSLFSDRIETQYF. The CDR3 DNA sequence: TGTGCCAGCAGTTTATTCTCGGACAGGATTGAGACCCAGTACTTC.

The chain uses TRBV19 and TRBJ1-2, with 8 bases that match TRBD1. Germline CDR1 reads LNHDA; CDR2 reads SQIVND (reference sequence). The CDR3 has 15 amino acids. The ends lost 3 bases at V and 4 bases at J; junction bases unmatched: 7. The CDR3 DNA follows: TGTGCCAGTAGTATCAGGGGGCGCACGCCCTATGGCTACACCTTC. As protein: CASSIRGRTPYGYTF.

The sample holds one count of this clone. The chain combines TRBV30 with TRBJ1-6, with D uncertain. Germline lookup yields CDR1 GTSNPN and CDR2 SVGIG (reference sequence). The V end was cut by 4 bases, the J end by 14 bases, with 9 bases between. This CDR3 region has 10 residues. The CDR3, as DNA: TGTGCCTGGAAAGACTCAGCCCTCCACTTT. Its protein product is CAWKDSALHF.

The chain combines TRBV2 with TRBJ1-2, with D possibly TRBD1 on 6 matching bases. The CDR3 covers 14 residues. Trimming took off 2 bases at V and 4 bases at J, with 11 bases between the two ends. From germline, CDR1 is SNHLY and CDR2 FYNNEI. DNA for the CDR3: TGTGCCAGCAGTGAATTGGGGGGGCTCTATGGCTACACCTTC. Translating gives CASSELGGLYGYTF.

This clone was seen only once. The chain carries TRBV3-1 (or the pseudogene TRBV3-2) and TRBJ1-4, with 8 positions matching TRBD1. Germline-derived CDR1 and CDR2 are LGHDT and YNNKEL (reference sequence). The CDR3 covers 16 residues. V was clipped by 2 bases and J by 3 bases; unmatched bases: 5. CDR3 in amino acids: CASSQLQGAANEKLFF. The CDR3 bases are TGTGCCAGCAGCCAATTGCAGGGGGCGGCTAATGAAAAACTGTTTTTT.

The rearrangement links TRBV30 to TRBJ1-6, with D possibly being TRBD1 (5 bases). The CDR3 sequence is 14 residues long. Germline V gene data show CDR1 as GTSNPN and CDR2 as SVGIG (reference sequence). V lost 0 bases to trimming and J lost 10 bases, with 13 bases between them. CDR3 sequence (DNA): TGTGCCTGGAGTGTACTGGGCAGGGTCTCACCCCTCCACTTT. Translation: CAWSVLGRVSPLHF.

This chain links TRBV11-2 with TRBJ1-1, with 7 bases lining up with TRBD1. Germline V gene sequence: CDR1 SGHAT, CDR2 FQNNGV. There are 14 residues in the CDR3. After removal of 5 bases from V and 5 bases from J, the junction contained 8 bases not matched to a gene. The CDR3 DNA follows: TGTGCCAGCAGCCGATCCTACAGGGGAACTGAAGCTTTCTTT. This gives the protein CASSRSYRGTEAFF.

V usage is TRBV27 and J usage is TRBJ2-3, with D hard to call. Trimming took off 4 bases at V and 6 bases at J, with 11 bases between the two ends. Germline CDR1 reads MNHEY; CDR2 reads SMNVEV (reference sequence). The length of the CDR3 is 13 residues. The CDR3 DNA is TGTGCCAGCAGTTCACCCTTAGAGGATACGCAGTATTTT. Translation gives CASSSPLEDTQYF.

This sequence joins TRBV10-3 and TRBJ2-5; D is tentatively TRBD1 or TRBD2 (5 bases each). Germline lookup yields CDR1 ENHRY and CDR2 SYGVKD. Trimming left V 10 bases short and J 1 base short, with 10 bases between. The CDR3 has 12 residues. CDR3 sequence: CATTGGQETQYF. The DNA for the CDR3 is TGTGCCACAACTGGGGGCCAAGAGACCCAGTACTTC.

In the case of this clone: Because the CDR3's place on the DNA is in doubt, the DNA is left out and the CDR3 is given as listed by TCRdb. The chain recombines TRBV28 with TRBJ2-7. Including both end residues, the CDR3 is 15 amino acids long. Germline V gene sequence: CDR1 MDHEN, CDR2 SYDVKM. The CDR3 loop is CASSSSGTAETGQYF.

The chain employs TRBV19 and TRBJ1-5, with D hard to call. This CDR3 has 16 residues. Trimming removed 0 bases from V and 0 bases from J, with 9 bases in between. Germline assignment: CDR1 LNHDA and CDR2 SQIVND (reference sequence). CDR3 amino acids: CASSIDPDYSNQPQHF. DNA for the CDR3: TGTGCCAGTAGTATAGATCCCGATTATAGCAATCAGCCCCAGCATTTT.

This rearrangement joins TRBV19 to TRBJ1-4; 8 bases are a match to TRBD1. The germline CDR1 and CDR2 sequences are LNHDA and SQIVND (reference sequence). The CDR3 contains 14 residues. J gave up 9 bases and V 10 bases, and 13 bases lay outside the gene matches. The CDR3 spells CATIQTGEAKKLFF. CDR3 nucleotides: TGTGCCACCATCCAGACAGGGGAGGCTAAAAAACTGTTTTTT.

The chain joins TRBV5-4 to TRBJ2-1; the D gene is possibly TRBD1 (6 bases). This CDR3 has 15 amino acids. V lost 4 bases and J 6 bases, leaving 17 bases between the germline ends. Per germline, CDR1 SGHNT and CDR2 YYREEE (reference sequence). CDR3 sequence: CASSLGAPGANEQFF. CDR3 nucleotide sequence: TGTGCCAGCAGCCTTGGAGCACCAGGGGCCAATGAGCAGTTCTTC.

V gene TRBV2 combines with J gene TRBJ1-5, with unresolved D. Trimming left V 7 bases short and J 1 base short, with 11 bases between. The CDR3 contains 14 residues. CDR1 and CDR2 from the germline V gene are SNHLY and FYNNEI. CDR3 nucleotide sequence: TGTGCCAGCACGCGGCCTGGGAGCAATCAGCCCCAGCATTTT. Protein: CASTRPGSNQPQHF.

The V gene is TRBV28, the J gene TRBJ2-7; TRBD2 matches 14 bases. V gave up 5 bases and J gave up 5 bases; unmatched junction bases: 17. Germline-derived CDR1 and CDR2 are MDHEN and SYDVKM. CDR3 length equals 19 residues. This CDR3 is CASSPRGGGLAGDSHEQYF. The CDR3 DNA reads TGTGCCAGCAGTCCTAGGGGTGGGGGACTAGCGGGAGACAGCCACGAGCAGTACTTC.

V gene TRBV27 combines with J gene TRBJ2-2; D is ambiguous. The CDR3 has 14 amino acids. The V gene lost 4 bases and the J gene lost 5 bases, with 11 bases spanning the gap. In germline, CDR1 is MNHEY, CDR2 SMNVEV (reference sequence). Here the CDR3 reads CASSSSKVTGELFF. The CDR3 nucleotides read TGTGCCAGCAGTTCATCTAAGGTGACCGGGGAGCTGTTTTTT.

This clone was recorded only once. The chain joins TRBV7-2 to TRBJ2-2; possible D gene TRBD2, 5 bases. CDR1 SGHTA and CDR2 FQGNSA come from the germline V gene. This CDR3 comprises 14 residues. V lost 4 bases and J lost 4, with 10 bases in between. CDR3 sequence reads: CASSYGVFTGELFF. The CDR3 DNA reads TGTGCCAGCAGCTACGGGGTATTCACCGGGGAGCTGTTTTTT.

The CDR3 protein is CASSPSNRGGNTGELFF. The CDR3 DNA sequence: TGTGCCAGCAGCCCATCGAACAGGGGTGGGAACACCGGGGAGCTGTTTTTT. The V call is TRBV7-2, the J call TRBJ2-2, with 7 bases fitting TRBD1. V trimming: 5 bases; J trimming: 1 base; junction bases outside the gene matches: 10. Germline V gene sequence: CDR1 SGHTA, CDR2 FQGNSA. CDR3 length: 17 residues. The full variable domain, in which reference TRBV7-2 and TRBJ2-2 provide the parts outside the CDR3, is GAGVSQSPSNKVTEKGKDVELRCDPISGHTALYWYRQSLGQGLEFLIYFQGNSAPDKSGLPSDRFSAERTGGSVSTLTIQRTQQEDSAVYLCASSPSNRGGNTGELFFGEGSRLTVL.

The V gene is TRBV2, the J gene TRBJ1-1; D unclear. This CDR3 has 11 amino acids. CDR1 is SNHLY and CDR2 is FYNNEI in the germline V gene. Deletions cut 7 bases from V and 5 bases from J, with 8 bases between. The CDR3: CASTEVTEAFF. CDR3 coding DNA: TGTGCCAGCACAGAGGTTACTGAAGCTTTCTTT.

This clone was seen a few times. V usage is TRBV18 and J usage is TRBJ2-6, with 9 positions matching TRBD1. The CDR3 loop spans 16 amino acids. Germline CDR1 is KGHSH and CDR2 is LQKENI. Germline trimming cut 3 bases from V and 2 bases from J; bases unmatched to any gene: 2. CDR3 sequence: CASSPGTGPGANVLTF. In nucleotides, the CDR3 is TGTGCCAGCTCACCGGGGACAGGGCCTGGGGCCAACGTCCTGACTTTC. Complete variable domain (other parts from reference TRBV18 and TRBJ2-6): NAGVMQNPRHLVRRRGQEARLRCSPMKGHSHVYWYRQLPEEGLKFMVYLQKENIIDESGMPKERFSAEFPKEGPSILRIQQVVRGDSAAYFCASSPGTGPGANVLTFGAGSRLTVL.

In its sample, this clone was seen once. The chain is built from TRBV5-1 and TRBJ2-5; D not resolved. V lost 1 base to trimming and J lost 4 bases, with 5 bases between them. Germline values: CDR1 SGHRS, CDR2 YFSETQ. The CDR3 loop spans 12 amino acids. This CDR3 reads CASSLSSETQYF. Written as DNA, the CDR3 is TGCGCCAGCAGCTTGTCTTCAGAGACCCAGTACTTC.

The gene calls are TRBV28 and TRBJ2-5, with D unclear. Per the germline V gene, CDR1 is MDHEN and CDR2 is SYDVKM. Trimming took 7 bases from V and 5 from J, leaving 14 bases between them. The CDR3 length is 13 residues. This chain's CDR3 is CASTRTPRETQYF. The CDR3 DNA reads TGTGCCAGCACCAGGACCCCGCGGGAGACCCAGTACTTC.

The chain combines TRBV12-1 with TRBJ2-1; the table calls TRBD2, which could not be checked here. TRBV12-1 represents a pseudogene. There are 11 residues in the CDR3. CDR3: CASSPDNEQFF. DNA of the CDR3: TGTGCCAGCAGCCCCGACAATGAGCAGTTCTTC.